This entry lists 25 T cell receptor beta chains sequenced from one sample in a study of blood T cell repertoires in COVID-19. The assay was immunoSEQ multiplex PCR, and TCRdb's table has in-frame clones only and misses some. The profile covers 20,000 or so clones, with 75% to 95% appearing a single time and over 2.5% taken by the ten largest. Input material: peripheral blood. The receptor source for this set is a woman aged 65 to 85 with active COVID-19.

This chain links TRBV9 with TRBJ2-2; D is ambiguous. With 0 bases removed from V and 5 bases from J, the gap between germline ends came to 14 bases. Germline V gene sequence: CDR1 SGDLS, CDR2 YYNGEE. CDR3 length equals 16 residues. Here the CDR3 reads CASSVGSLPRTGELFF. CDR3 bases: TGTGCCAGCAGCGTAGGATCACTCCCCAGGACCGGGGAGCTGTTTTTT.

The V and J genes are TRBV7-9 and TRBJ1-1; 7 bases are a match to TRBD1. Germline assignment: CDR1 SEHNR and CDR2 FQNEAQ (reference sequence). J lost 8 bases, V lost 5 bases, and 11 bases had no gene match. The CDR3 is 14 amino acids. This CDR3 reads CASSHRDSTQEAFF. CDR3 in DNA: TGTGCCAGCAGCCATAGGGACAGCACCCAGGAAGCTTTCTTT.

This clone was observed once. V and J are TRBV6-2 or TRBV6-3 and TRBJ2-3; TRBD1 matches 9 bases. This CDR3 region has 17 residues. Germline CDR1 is MNHEY and CDR2 is SVGEGT. The J segment lost 4 bases and the V segment lost 2 bases, leaving 10 bases of the junction unmatched. CDR3 loop: CASSYPTGTGRPDTQYF. CDR3 in DNA: TGTGCCAGCAGTTACCCGACCGGGACAGGGAGACCAGATACGCAGTATTTT.

The chain uses TRBV5-1 and TRBJ1-4, with TRBD1 identical over 10 bases. The germline gives CDR1 SGHRS, CDR2 YFSETQ. J lost 6 bases, V lost 4 bases, and 6 bases had no gene match. CDR3 size: 15 residues. In DNA, the CDR3 is TGCGCCAGCAGCCCATTGACAGGGGGCCATGAAAAACTGTTTTTT. Amino acid sequence: CASSPLTGGHEKLFF. Full variable domain (missing parts from reference TRBV5-1 and TRBJ1-4): KAGVTQTPRYLIKTRGQQVTLSCSPISGHRSVSWYQQTPGQGLQFLFEYFSETQRNKGNFPGRFSGRQFSNSRSEMNVSTLELGDSALYLCASSPLTGGHEKLFFGSGTQLSVL.

The chain carries TRBV9 and TRBJ2-1, with D possibly matching TRBD2 (6 bases). CDR1 and CDR2 (germline): SGDLS, YYNGEE. The germline V and J ends were trimmed by 1 base and 5 bases, with 16 bases remaining between them. CDR3 length: 16 residues. CDR3 region: CASSVSGGALDNEQFF. CDR3 sequence (DNA): TGTGCCAGCAGCGTATCTGGAGGGGCGCTTGACAATGAGCAGTTCTTC.

The rearrangement uses TRBV5-1 and TRBJ2-7, with 14 nucleotides matching TRBD2. The CDR3 is 18 amino acids. Per germline, CDR1 SGHRS and CDR2 YFSETQ. V trimming: 4 bases; J trimming: 4 bases; junction bases outside the gene matches: 13. Here the CDR3 DNA reads TGCGCCAGCAGCCACGGAGGGACTAGCGGGAGCGAAAGGTACGAGCAGTACTTC. Its protein product is CASSHGGTSGSERYEQYF.

The chain joins TRBV7-8 to TRBJ2-3; TRBD1 agrees at 9 bases. The CDR3 is 15 residues long. V lost 6 bases, J lost 2 bases, and 6 bases stayed unmatched. Germline assignment: CDR1 SGHVS and CDR2 FQNEAQ. The DNA for the CDR3 is TGTGCCAGCAGGAAGGACAGGGGACACACAGATACGCAGTATTTT. This encodes CASRKDRGHTDTQYF.

The V call is TRBV7-2, the J call TRBJ1-2, with 11 bases lining up with TRBD1. The CDR3 contains 14 residues. Trimming cost V 4 bases and J 4 bases; bases outside gene matches: 2. CDR1 SGHTA and CDR2 FQGNSA come from the germline V gene. The CDR3, as DNA: TGTGCCAGCAGCTGGACAGGGGGCGCCTATGGCTACACCTTC. Translated: CASSWTGGAYGYTF. The whole variable domain, remainder taken from reference TRBV7-2 and TRBJ1-2, is GAGVSQSPSNKVTEKGKDVELRCDPISGHTALYWYRQSLGQGLEFLIYFQGNSAPDKSGLPSDRFSAERTGGSVSTLTIQRTQQEDSAVYLCASSWTGGAYGYTFGSGTRLTVV.

The chain couples TRBV6-6 to TRBJ2-1; tentative D call: TRBD2 (6 bases). Trimming took off 0 bases at V and 6 bases at J, with 12 bases between the two ends. Germline V gives CDR1 MNHNY, CDR2 SVGAGI (reference sequence). This CDR3 comprises 15 residues. The CDR3 nucleotides read TGTGCCAGCAGTTACTCGGCCGGGAGCTCCAATGAGCAGTTCTTC. Protein: CASSYSAGSSNEQFF.

This clone was seen once. The CDR3 sequence: CASSGSSDYGYTF. The CDR3 DNA reads TGTGCCAGCAGCGGGAGTTCTGACTATGGCTACACCTTC. The chain employs TRBV11-2 and TRBJ1-2; D not certain. This CDR3 spans 13 amino acids. The germline V gene encodes CDR1 SGHAT and CDR2 FQNNGV. The germline V and J ends were trimmed by 5 bases and 3 bases, with 10 bases remaining between them. Supplemented by reference TRBV11-2 and TRBJ1-2, the full variable domain reads EAGVAQSPRYKIIEKRQSVAFWCNPISGHATLYWYQQILGQGPKLLIQFQNNGVVDDSQLPKDRFSAERLKGVDSTLKIQPAKLEDSAVYLCASSGSSDYGYTFGSGTRLTVV.

The chain carries TRBV19 and TRBJ1-5, with a possible D match to TRBD1 (6 bases). The length of the CDR3 is 15 residues. CDR1 and CDR2 from the germline V gene are LNHDA and SQIVND (reference sequence). The V end lost 5 bases, the J end lost 0 bases, and 11 bases lay between the germline ends. CDR3 residues: CASSWGQVSNQPQHF. The CDR3 bases are TGTGCCAGTAGTTGGGGGCAGGTTAGCAATCAGCCCCAGCATTTT.

This sequence joins TRBV18 and TRBJ2-7; possibly TRBD2 for D (5 bases). CDR3 length: 15 residues. V was clipped by 2 bases and J by 3 bases, with 14 bases between them. The germline V gene has CDR1 KGHSH and CDR2 LQKENI. Written as DNA, the CDR3 is TGTGCCAGCTCACCAATGCCCAGCGGCAACTACGAGCAGTACTTC. Translation: CASSPMPSGNYEQYF.

This clone was detected only a few times. The chain has TRBV5-4 and TRBJ2-7; TRBD2 matches at 14 bases. The CDR3 runs to 16 residues. V was clipped by 0 bases and J by 7 bases; unmatched bases: 6. CDR1 is SGHNT and CDR2 is YYREEE in the germline V gene (reference sequence). The chain's CDR3 is CASSLGGLAGGREQYF. The CDR3 nucleotides read TGTGCCAGCAGCTTGGGAGGACTAGCGGGAGGTAGGGAGCAGTACTTC.

CDR3 DNA sequence: TGCGCCAGCAGCCCCGGGACTAGCGGTTACAATGAGCAGTTCTTC. Translating gives CASSPGTSGYNEQFF. The chain has TRBV5-1 and TRBJ2-1; 11 nucleotides agree with TRBD2. The CDR3 consists of 15 residues. V lost 4 bases to trimming and J lost 4 bases; unmatched junction nucleotides: 4. Per the germline V gene, CDR1 is SGHRS and CDR2 is YFSETQ.

V is TRBV9 and J is TRBJ2-5, with 7 bases aligning to TRBD2. There are 16 residues in the CDR3. V was clipped by 4 bases and J by 5 bases; unmatched bases: 14. The germline CDR1 and CDR2 sequences are SGDLS and YYNGEE. The CDR3 is CASSPTVGGRIETQYF. The CDR3 coding sequence is TGTGCCAGCAGCCCCACGGTGGGCGGGAGAATTGAGACCCAGTACTTC.

V is TRBV5-4 and J is TRBJ2-7, with 11 bases matching TRBD2. V trimming: 0 bases; J trimming: 0 bases; junction bases outside the gene matches: 8. CDR1 and CDR2 (germline): SGHNT, YYREEE (reference sequence). The CDR3 loop spans 18 amino acids. The CDR3 loop reads CASSLASGRYMSSYEQYF. The CDR3 nucleotides read TGTGCCAGCAGCTTGGCTAGCGGGAGGTATATGAGCTCCTACGAGCAGTACTTC.

This chain joins TRBV27 and TRBJ2-5; the match to TRBD1 covers 7 bases. With 6 bases clipped from V and 5 bases from J, the junction kept 9 bases outside the gene matches. Germline values: CDR1 MNHEY, CDR2 SMNVEV (reference sequence). This CDR3 comprises 14 residues. Here the CDR3 reads CASRQQGLGETQYF. The CDR3 DNA is TGTGCCAGCAGACAACAGGGGCTGGGGGAGACCCAGTACTTC.

This chain uses TRBV5-1 with TRBJ1-2, with 9 bases fitting TRBD1. CDR1 SGHRS and CDR2 YFSETQ come from the germline V gene. With V trimmed by 4 bases and J by 0 bases, 7 bases remained unmatched. This CDR3 region has 16 residues. CDR3 region: CASSPGQGLTNYGYTF. The CDR3 region has the DNA TGCGCCAGCAGCCCCGGACAGGGGTTAACTAACTATGGCTACACCTTC.

The gene calls are TRBV5-5 and TRBJ2-7; TRBD2 matches at 7 bases. CDR1 and CDR2 (germline): SGHKS, YYEKEE (reference sequence). V shed 2 bases, J shed 7 bases, and the junction held 6 bases outside the gene matches. The CDR3 consists of 13 residues. The CDR3 coding sequence is TGTGCCAGCAGCTTCGGGGGGAATCAAGAGCAGTACTTC. Residues: CASSFGGNQEQYF.

This chain joins TRBV6-6 and TRBJ1-2; 9 bases map to TRBD1. Germline V CDR1 and CDR2: MNHNY, SVGAGI (reference sequence). V trimming: 7 bases; J trimming: 8 bases; junction bases outside the gene matches: 11. The CDR3 is 14 residues long. This chain's CDR3 is CASTITQGAGGYTF. CDR3 bases: TGTGCCAGCACCATAACACAGGGGGCAGGGGGCTACACCTTC.

The chain employs TRBV6-5 and TRBJ1-5, with D unresolved. This CDR3 is 13 amino acids long. The germline V gene encodes CDR1 MNHEY and CDR2 SVGAGI. Trimming stripped 6 bases from V and 5 bases from J, with 11 bases between. The CDR3 bases are TGTGCCAGCAGCTCTAGATTCGATCAGCCCCAGCATTTT. This sequence encodes CASSSRFDQPQHF.

V usage is TRBV24-1 and J usage is TRBJ1-2; a possible D gene is TRBD1 (6 bases). CDR1 and CDR2 (germline): KGHDR, SFDVKD. This CDR3 comprises 15 residues. V lost 4 bases to trimming and J lost 8 bases, with 19 bases between them. The CDR3 DNA sequence: TGTGCCACCAGTGACCCCTCGACAGGAAAGGGCGGCTACACCTTC. Encoded protein: CATSDPSTGKGGYTF.

The chain carries TRBV30 and TRBJ2-1; 8 nucleotides match TRBD2. With 0 bases clipped from V and 1 base from J, the junction kept 5 bases outside the gene matches. Per the germline V gene, CDR1 is GTSNPN and CDR2 is SVGIG (reference sequence). This CDR3 has 16 residues. CDR3 amino acids: CAWSVLKRESYNEQFF. CDR3 DNA sequence: TGTGCCTGGAGTGTACTCAAGCGGGAGTCCTACAATGAGCAGTTCTTC.

J is TRBJ1-2 and V is TRBV27; 12 bases fit TRBD1. Trimming took 4 bases from V and 8 from J; bases not matched to a gene: 8. CDR3 length equals 15 residues. CDR1 is MNHEY, CDR2 SMNVEV, per germline (reference sequence). CDR3 amino acids: CASSSPGQGAWGYTF. CDR3 coding DNA: TGTGCCAGCAGTTCCCCGGGACAGGGGGCATGGGGCTACACCTTC.

This chain connects TRBV18 to TRBJ2-4; 9 bases align to TRBD2. Per germline, CDR1 KGHSH and CDR2 LQKENI. This CDR3 spans 15 amino acids. V shed 3 bases and J 6 bases; nucleotides not matched to a gene: 6. CDR3 residues: CASSPRTSEGNIQYF. CDR3 nucleotides: TGTGCCAGCTCACCGCGGACTAGCGAGGGAAACATTCAGTACTTC.